This T cell receptor beta chain was retrieved from a study of T-cell reconstitution after alpha-beta-depleted transplantation in children. During its preparation, the TCRbeta library received unique molecular identifiers. Using its own MiXCR run on the PCR reads, TCRdb lists one record per CDR3 protein. The sample has 200,000 to 250,000 distinct CDR3 sequences, around 13% seen once. The V gene's germline CDR1 is DFQATT and CDR2 SNEGSKA (reference sequence). The CDR3 runs 15 residues. J gave up 5 bases and V 1 base, and 5 bases lay outside the gene matches. In its sample, this clonotype was seen many times.

This receptor was taken from a human donor who donated a stem cell graft to a child with acute lymphoblastic leukemia. The sample was PBMCs from the stem cell graft donor, taken from the stem cell graft. The V and J genes are TRBV20-1 and TRBJ1-6, with 7 bases aligning to TRBD1. Here the CDR3 reads CSARGGGTDNSPLHF. CDR3 DNA: TGCAGTGCTAGAGGGGGGGGGACAGATAATTCACCCCTCCACTTT.